Presented here are 15 T cell receptor beta chains from one specimen sequenced in a study of blood T cells in healthy people across ages. The second PCR ran about 6 to 12 cycles with a sample-barcoded 5' primer and J-beta primers. TCRdb ran MiXCR on the 5' RACE reads and lists one entry per CDR3 protein. This sample has about 1.6 million distinct CDR3 sequences, with almost 35% found just once. Sequenced: blood. These receptor sequences come from a woman aged 30 to 39 in good health.

Only one count was recorded for this clonotype. The rearrangement uses TRBV27 and TRBJ1-2, with D possibly being TRBD1 (5 bases). CDR3 length equals 14 residues. Looked up from germline, CDR1 is MNHEY and CDR2 is SMNVEV (reference sequence). Deletions cut 2 bases from V and 0 bases from J, with 7 bases between. The CDR3 protein is CASSLTRANYGYTF. As DNA, the CDR3 is TGTGCCAGCAGTTTAACCAGGGCTAACTATGGCTACACCTTC.

The gene calls are TRBV28 and TRBJ2-7; the D call may be TRBD1 or TRBD2 (5 bases each). Germline lookup yields CDR1 MDHEN and CDR2 SYDVKM. Trimming shortened V by 6 bases and J by 3 bases, and 12 bases separated the two germline ends. The CDR3 length is 13 residues. Written as DNA, the CDR3 is TGTGCCAGCAGACTAGGGGCGGACTACGAGCAGTACTTC. Protein sequence: CASRLGADYEQYF.

This clonotype was seen ten or more times. The chain has TRBV11-2 and TRBJ2-5, with D hard to call. This CDR3 has 15 amino acids. The germline V and J ends were trimmed by 4 bases and 2 bases, with 14 bases remaining between them. Germline loops: CDR1 SGHAT, CDR2 FQNNGV. The CDR3 sequence: CASSSKGLPQETQYF. The CDR3 region has the DNA TGTGCCAGCAGCTCAAAAGGGTTGCCACAAGAGACCCAGTACTTC.

This clonotype has a count of ten or more. The chain employs TRBV4-1 and TRBJ2-5, with 9 bases aligning to TRBD2. The CDR3 covers 14 residues. Germline V lookup: CDR1 MGHRA, CDR2 YSYEKL. V gave up 4 bases and J gave up 4 bases; unmatched junction bases: 4. DNA of the CDR3: TGCGCCAGCAGCCCGGGGACTAGCCGAGAGACCCAGTACTTC. Its translation is CASSPGTSRETQYF.

This chain links TRBV7-3 with TRBJ1-1; D perhaps matches TRBD1 (6 bases). The germline V gene has CDR1 SGHTA and CDR2 FQGTGA. V lost 5 bases and J lost 2, with 15 bases in between. The CDR3 is 15 amino acids. For the CDR3, the DNA is TGTGCCAGCAGCATGACCGGGACACCTAACACTGAAGCTTTCTTT. Translating it yields CASSMTGTPNTEAFF.

The chain has TRBV9 and TRBJ2-5, with D unclear. This CDR3 region has 14 residues. With 0 bases removed from V and 4 bases from J, the gap between germline ends came to 10 bases. Germline CDR1 is SGDLS and CDR2 is YYNGEE. CDR3 sequence (DNA): TGTGCCAGCAGCGTAGTAACTTCCCGAGAGACCCAGTACTTC. Amino acid sequence: CASSVVTSRETQYF.

This clonotype was found many times. The chain carries TRBV3-1 and TRBJ1-2; D not certain. Germline CDR1 reads LGHDT; CDR2 reads YNNKEL (reference sequence). Trimming took 1 base from V and 5 from J, leaving 5 bases between them. CDR3 size: 12 residues. CDR3 residues: CASSQVRYGYTF. In DNA, the CDR3 is TGTGCCAGCAGCCAAGTCCGATATGGCTACACCTTC.

This clonotype was seen just once. Given a much more abundant clone one base away, this may be a read error. This chain links TRBV7-9 with TRBJ2-7; D might be TRBD1 (5 bases). The CDR3 totals 14 residues. V was shortened by 4 bases and J by 6 bases, with 16 bases between the two germline ends. Germline V CDR1 and CDR2: SEHNR, FQNEAQ (reference sequence). The CDR3 region is CASSSSTDTCEQYF. CDR3 nucleotide sequence: TGTGCCAGCAGCTCATCGACAGATACCTGCGAGCAGTACTTC.

The chain carries TRBV28 and TRBJ2-7; TRBD2 agrees at 8 bases. The CDR3 runs to 14 residues. With 6 bases clipped from V and 4 bases from J, the junction kept 8 bases outside the gene matches. Germline lookup yields CDR1 MDHEN and CDR2 SYDVKM. This CDR3 is CASRSNSGVYEQYF. The CDR3 DNA reads as TGTGCCAGCAGATCCAATAGCGGGGTTTACGAGCAGTACTTC.

This clonotype was recorded a few times. The rearrangement uses TRBV7-9 and TRBJ2-3, with 8 nucleotides matching TRBD1. This CDR3 spans 15 amino acids. Per germline, CDR1 SEHNR and CDR2 FQNEAQ (reference sequence). Trimming removed 1 base from V and 4 bases from J; junction bases left unmatched: 4. The CDR3 sequence is CASSLVQGASDTQYF. CDR3 bases: TGTGCCAGCAGCTTAGTCCAGGGGGCTTCAGATACGCAGTATTTT.

The rearrangement joins TRBV19 to TRBJ1-5, with D possibly matching TRBD1 (6 bases). CDR1 and CDR2 (germline): LNHDA, SQIVND (reference sequence). V lost 2 bases, J lost 3 bases, and 11 bases lay in between. CDR3 size: 15 residues. The CDR3 DNA is TGTGCCAGTAGTATATGGCAGGGGCACAATCAGCCCCAGCATTTT. This sequence encodes CASSIWQGHNQPQHF.

This chain joins TRBV12-3 or TRBV12-4 and TRBJ2-7, with TRBD2 matching 7 bases. J was trimmed by 0 bases and V by 7 bases; bases with no gene match: 12. The CDR3 is made up of 16 amino acids. CDR3 sequence reads: CASTASLAISSYEQYF. The CDR3 bases are TGTGCCAGCACCGCCTCACTAGCGATAAGCTCCTACGAGCAGTACTTC.

The rearrangement joins TRBV9 to TRBJ1-6; D is possibly TRBD1 (5 bases). V gave up 0 bases and J gave up 9 bases, with 13 bases separating them. Germline assignment: CDR1 SGDLS and CDR2 YYNGEE. The CDR3 has 15 amino acids. The CDR3, as DNA: TGTGCCAGCAGCGTAGGAAAGCCAGGGCTTTCACCCCTCCACTTT. Its translation is CASSVGKPGLSPLHF.

This clonotype was recorded a few times. Here the CDR3 DNA reads TGTGCCATCAGTGAGGGCAGGGGGGATGGCGAGCAGTACTTC. It yields the protein CAISEGRGDGEQYF. V gene TRBV10-3 combines with J gene TRBJ2-7; tentative D call: TRBD1 (7 bases). The CDR3 sequence is 14 residues long. Germline lookup yields CDR1 ENHRY and CDR2 SYGVKD. Trimming shortened V by 2 bases and J by 6 bases, and 14 bases separated the two germline ends.

This clonotype was picked up a small number of times. CDR3 bases: TGTGCCTGGAGTGTACGCGGCACTGAAGCTTTCTTT. As protein: CAWSVRGTEAFF. The chain uses TRBV30 and TRBJ1-1; D unresolved. Trimming shortened V by 0 bases and J by 4 bases, and 6 bases separated the two germline ends. The CDR3 runs to 12 residues. Germline CDR1 reads GTSNPN; CDR2 reads SVGIG (reference sequence).